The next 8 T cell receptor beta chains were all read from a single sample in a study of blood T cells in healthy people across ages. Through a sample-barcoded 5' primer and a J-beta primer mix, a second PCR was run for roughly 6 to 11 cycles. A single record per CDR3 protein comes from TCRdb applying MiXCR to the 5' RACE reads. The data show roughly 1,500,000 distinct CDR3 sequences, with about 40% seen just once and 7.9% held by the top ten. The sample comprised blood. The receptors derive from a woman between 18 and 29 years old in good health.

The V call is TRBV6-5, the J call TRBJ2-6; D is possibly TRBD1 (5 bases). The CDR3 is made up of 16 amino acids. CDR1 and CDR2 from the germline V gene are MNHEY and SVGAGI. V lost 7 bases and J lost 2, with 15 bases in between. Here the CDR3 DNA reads TGTGCCAGCACCGAGAAGGGGCATGCTGGGGCCAACGTCCTGACTTTC. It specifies CASTEKGHAGANVLTF.

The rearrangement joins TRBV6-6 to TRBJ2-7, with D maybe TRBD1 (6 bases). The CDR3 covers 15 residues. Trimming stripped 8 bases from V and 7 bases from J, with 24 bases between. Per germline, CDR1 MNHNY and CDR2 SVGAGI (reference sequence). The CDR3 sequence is CASEAPPGQDNEQYF. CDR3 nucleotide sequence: TGTGCCAGCGAGGCCCCCCCGGGACAAGACAATGAGCAGTACTTC.

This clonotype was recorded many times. CDR3 residues: CASSLSKYEQYF. DNA for the CDR3: TGTGCCAGCAGCTTATCTAAATACGAGCAGTACTTC. The J gene is TRBJ2-7, the V gene TRBV7-2, with no clear D. The CDR3 consists of 12 residues. The germline V gene encodes CDR1 SGHTA and CDR2 FQGNSA. The V gene lost 2 bases and the J gene lost 4 bases, with 6 bases spanning the gap.

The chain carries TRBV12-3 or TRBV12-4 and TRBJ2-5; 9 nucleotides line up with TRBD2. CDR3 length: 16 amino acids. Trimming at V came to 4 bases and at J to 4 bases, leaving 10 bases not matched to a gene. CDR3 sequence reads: CASSSRSQTSGETQYF. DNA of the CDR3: TGTGCCAGCAGTTCGCGATCCCAGACTAGCGGAGAGACCCAGTACTTC.

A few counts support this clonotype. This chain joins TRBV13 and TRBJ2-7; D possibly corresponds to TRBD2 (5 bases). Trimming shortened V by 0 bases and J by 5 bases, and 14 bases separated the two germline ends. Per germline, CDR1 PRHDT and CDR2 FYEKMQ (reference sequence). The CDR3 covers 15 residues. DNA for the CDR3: TGTGCCAGCAGCTTAGGCTCCGGGATAACCAACGAGCAGTACTTC. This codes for CASSLGSGITNEQYF.

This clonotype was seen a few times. The CDR3 DNA follows: TGTGCCAGCAGCTCCCTTGTGACAGACAACACTGAAGCTTTCTTT. This translates into CASSSLVTDNTEAFF. The rearrangement joins TRBV7-9 to TRBJ1-1; TRBD1 might be the D (5 bases). The germline gives CDR1 SEHNR, CDR2 FQNEAQ (reference sequence). This CDR3 is 15 amino acids long. Between the trimmed V and J ends, which lost 4 bases and 2 bases, there was a span of 14 bases. The full variable domain, completed using reference TRBV7-9 and TRBJ1-1, is DTGVSQNPRHKITKRGQNVTFRCDPISEHNRLYWYRQTLGQGPEFLTYFQNEAQLEKSRLLSDRFSAERPKGSFSTLEIQRTEQGDSAMYLCASSSLVTDNTEAFFGQGTRLTVV.

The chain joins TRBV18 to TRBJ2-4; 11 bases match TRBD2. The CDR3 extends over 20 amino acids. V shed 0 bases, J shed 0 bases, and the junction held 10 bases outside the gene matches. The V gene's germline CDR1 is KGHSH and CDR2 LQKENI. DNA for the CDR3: TGTGCCAGCTCACCACCCGGATTAGCGGGAGGGAACCTAGCCAAAAACATTCAGTACTTC. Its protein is CASSPPGLAGGNLAKNIQYF.

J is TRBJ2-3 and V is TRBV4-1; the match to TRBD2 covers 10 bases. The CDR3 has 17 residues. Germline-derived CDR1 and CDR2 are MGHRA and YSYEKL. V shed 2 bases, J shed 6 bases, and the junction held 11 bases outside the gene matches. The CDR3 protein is CASSQKSSGRAGDTQYF. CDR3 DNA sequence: TGCGCCAGCAGCCAAAAGTCCAGCGGGAGGGCCGGGGATACGCAGTATTTT.